The next 21 T cell receptor beta chains were all read from a single sample in a study of identifying expanded T cells in peripheral blood. Assay used: immunoSEQ multiplex PCR; TCRdb lists only in-frame clones, some missing. The sample lists 100,000 or so clones, 80% to 90% occurring once. Specimen: blood. The receptors derive from a person between 18 and 75 years old in good health.

This chain links TRBV5-1 with TRBJ2-2; maybe TRBD1 (5 bases). Germline-derived CDR1 and CDR2 are SGHRS and YFSETQ. The CDR3 has 13 residues. V dropped 2 bases and J dropped 7 bases, with 9 bases sitting between them. CDR3 residues: CASSFGASGELFF. For the CDR3, the DNA is TGCGCCAGCAGCTTTGGGGCAAGCGGGGAGCTGTTTTTT.

This chain joins TRBV19 and TRBJ2-5; 9 bases align to TRBD1. J was trimmed by 0 bases and V by 6 bases; bases with no gene match: 14. Germline CDR1 is LNHDA and CDR2 is SQIVND (reference sequence). The CDR3 covers 18 residues. CDR3 coding DNA: TGTGCCAGTAGCCGAGGGACAGGGAAGAGAGGGTACCAAGAGACCCAGTACTTC. It translates to CASSRGTGKRGYQETQYF.

This chain links TRBV6-5 with TRBJ1-2; TRBD1 is a possible D gene (5 bases). The CDR3 loop spans 13 amino acids. Between the trimmed V and J ends, which lost 5 bases and 2 bases, there was a span of 9 bases. The germline V gene encodes CDR1 MNHEY and CDR2 SVGAGI. The CDR3 is CASSLDTNYGYTF. CDR3 bases: TGTGCCAGCAGTCTGGACACGAACTATGGCTACACCTTC.

V usage is TRBV30 and J usage is TRBJ1-2, with D possibly matching TRBD1 (5 bases). V lost 2 bases, J lost 5 bases, and 18 bases lay in between. The germline gives CDR1 GTSNPN, CDR2 SVGIG (reference sequence). The CDR3 sequence is 15 residues long. In nucleotides, the CDR3 is TGTGCCTGGAGTCTGGGGGGATCAATCCCTTATGGCTACACCTTC. Translated: CAWSLGGSIPYGYTF.

This chain connects TRBV11-3 to TRBJ1-2, with D perhaps TRBD1 (5 bases). V lost 5 bases to trimming and J lost 6 bases, with 19 bases between them. Germline-derived CDR1 and CDR2 are SGHNT and YENEEA. The CDR3 runs 15 residues. Here the CDR3 reads CASSRGNDPRNGYTF. CDR3 coding DNA: TGTGCCAGCAGCCGGGGGAATGATCCGAGGAATGGCTACACCTTC.

This chain uses TRBV5-6 with TRBJ2-2, with D perhaps being TRBD1 or TRBD2 (5 bases each). Germline CDR1 reads SGHDT; CDR2 reads YYEEEE. V lost 4 bases and J 2 bases, leaving 18 bases between the germline ends. This CDR3 is 17 amino acids long. CDR3 in amino acids: CASSGGTITQNTGELFF. CDR3 nucleotide sequence: TGTGCCAGCAGCGGGGGAACTATAACCCAAAACACCGGGGAGCTGTTTTTT.

A single count supports this clone. The chain joins TRBV21-1 to TRBJ1-5; TRBD1, the table's D call, was not compared with the DNA. TRBV21-1 is a known pseudogene. The CDR3 sequence is 16 residues long. Here the CDR3 reads CASSTRDRYSNQPQHF. In nucleotides, the CDR3 is TGTGCCAGCAGCACCCGGGACAGGTATAGCAATCAGCCCCAGCATTTT.

V gene TRBV27 combines with J gene TRBJ1-5; possible D gene TRBD1, 5 bases. Germline CDR1 MNHEY, CDR2 SMNVEV (reference sequence). CDR3 length: 15 residues. V lost 5 bases and J 1 base, leaving 12 bases between the germline ends. The DNA for the CDR3 is TGTGCCAGCAGTCACGGGGGAAAAAGCAATCAGCCCCAGCATTTT. Protein sequence: CASSHGGKSNQPQHF.

This chain connects TRBV6-1 to TRBJ2-2; D is tentatively TRBD1 or TRBD2 (5 bases each). Germline lookup yields CDR1 MNHNS and CDR2 SASEGT. This CDR3 is 16 amino acids long. Trimming pared 6 bases from V and 1 base from J, leaving 15 bases between. CDR3 sequence reads: CASSEPGTENTGELFF. The CDR3 region has the DNA TGTGCCAGCAGCGAACCCGGGACGGAGAACACCGGGGAGCTGTTTTTT.

The chain combines TRBV20-1 with TRBJ2-7, with unresolved D. The CDR3 totals 11 residues. Germline V gives CDR1 DFQATT, CDR2 SNEGSKA (reference sequence). Trimming removed 0 bases at V and 9 bases at J, with 9 bases between. This CDR3 is CSARDKQGQYF. The CDR3, as DNA: TGCAGTGCTAGAGATAAGCAAGGGCAGTACTTC.

The V gene is TRBV5-1, the J gene TRBJ2-7; D call uncertain. Per the germline V gene, CDR1 is SGHRS and CDR2 is YFSETQ. The germline V and J ends were trimmed by 7 bases and 2 bases, with 13 bases remaining between them. This CDR3 comprises 13 residues. The CDR3 spells CASSQMGPYEQYF. DNA for the CDR3: TGCGCCAGCTCCCAAATGGGCCCCTACGAGCAGTACTTC.

The rearrangement uses TRBV5-4 and TRBJ2-7; 9 nucleotides agree with TRBD2. Per the germline V gene, CDR1 is SGHNT and CDR2 is YYREEE (reference sequence). Trimming took 4 bases from V and 1 from J; bases not matched to a gene: 6. The CDR3 is 15 residues long. CDR3 loop: CASSPGGGASYEQYF. In nucleotides, the CDR3 is TGTGCCAGCAGCCCGGGCGGGGGGGCGTCCTACGAGCAGTACTTC.

The chain joins TRBV7-2 to TRBJ2-7, with D possibly called TRBD1 or TRBD2 (5 bases each). Germline CDR1 and CDR2: SGHTA and FQGNSA. Deletions cut 4 bases from V and 2 bases from J, with 12 bases between. CDR3 size: 14 residues. The CDR3 region is CASSSQRGTYEQYF. CDR3 DNA sequence: TGTGCCAGCAGCTCACAGAGGGGCACCTACGAGCAGTACTTC.

V is TRBV19 and J is TRBJ1-2; maybe TRBD1 (6 bases). This CDR3 comprises 14 residues. Germline V gene lookup returns CDR1 LNHDA and CDR2 SQIVND (reference sequence). Trimming took off 7 bases at V and 4 bases at J, with 16 bases between the two ends. The CDR3 sequence: CASNQGQGAYGYTF. The CDR3 nucleotides are TGTGCCAGTAACCAGGGGCAGGGTGCCTATGGCTACACCTTC.

This chain joins TRBV18 and TRBJ1-4, with D possibly matching TRBD1 (6 bases). The CDR3 contains 18 residues. The V gene lost 3 bases and the J gene lost 7 bases, with 24 bases spanning the gap. Germline CDR1 reads KGHSH; CDR2 reads LQKENI. In nucleotides, the CDR3 is TGTGCCAGCTCACCGGGGAAAACGACCAGGGGATCGGGTGAAAAACTGTTTTTT. This translates into CASSPGKTTRGSGEKLFF.

The chain is built from TRBV7-2 and TRBJ2-1; D possibly corresponds to TRBD1 (6 bases). Looked up from germline, CDR1 is SGHTA and CDR2 is FQGNSA. The CDR3 loop spans 13 amino acids. Deletions cut 2 bases from V and 9 bases from J, with 11 bases between. The CDR3, as DNA: TGTGCCAGCAGCTTACTTCAGGGGTCTGAGCAGTTCTTC. It yields the protein CASSLLQGSEQFF.

The rearrangement uses TRBV6-1 and TRBJ2-7, with D tentatively TRBD1 or TRBD2 (5 bases each). The CDR3 totals 14 residues. Germline assignment: CDR1 MNHNS and CDR2 SASEGT. The V end lost 6 bases, the J end lost 1 base, and 13 bases lay between the germline ends. CDR3 sequence: CASRTKGISYEQYF. CDR3 nucleotides: TGTGCCAGCAGGACTAAGGGGATTTCCTACGAGCAGTACTTC.

The chain links TRBV28 to TRBJ2-7; a possible D gene is TRBD2 (6 bases). The CDR3 runs to 12 residues. V was trimmed by 2 bases and J by 4 bases, leaving 6 bases between them. Germline V CDR1 and CDR2: MDHEN, SYDVKM. The CDR3 loop is CASSLGGYEQYF. CDR3 nucleotide sequence: TGTGCCAGCAGTTTAGGGGGGTACGAGCAGTACTTC.

The V and J genes are TRBV6-5 and TRBJ2-7; 11 bases fit TRBD2. Germline CDR1 reads MNHEY; CDR2 reads SVGAGI. After removal of 2 bases from V and 7 bases from J, the junction contained 7 bases not matched to a gene. The CDR3 is 15 residues long. DNA of the CDR3: TGTGCCAGCAGTTACACCGTAGCGGGAGGGCGGGAGCAGTACTTC. Encoded protein: CASSYTVAGGREQYF.

This chain uses TRBV6-1 with TRBJ1-1; D gene unclear. The CDR3 is made up of 16 amino acids. Trimming removed 4 bases at V and 1 base at J, with 16 bases between. Germline loops: CDR1 MNHNS, CDR2 SASEGT. The CDR3 DNA sequence: TGTGCCAGCAGTGCCTGGGCAGGTTTGTCGAACACTGAAGCTTTCTTT. It is translated as CASSAWAGLSNTEAFF.

V and J are TRBV2 and TRBJ1-5; TRBD1 is a possible D gene (6 bases). The V gene's germline CDR1 is SNHLY and CDR2 FYNNEI. This CDR3 has 15 residues. V was clipped by 1 base and J by 2 bases, with 9 bases between them. The CDR3 is CASSEGWTGNQPQHF. The DNA of the CDR3 is TGTGCCAGCAGTGAAGGCTGGACAGGCAATCAGCCCCAGCATTTT.